The 29 T cell receptor beta chains listed next were all sequenced from one sample in a study of T cell changes during pregnancy in multiple sclerosis. Assay: immunoSEQ multiplex PCR; the TCRdb copy retains only in-frame clones and omits some. This sample carries 76,000 or so clones, 80% to 95% of them seen once, and the ten largest clones take 0.65% to 0.95%. The source material was peripheral blood, sampled in the second trimester of pregnancy. The receptor source for this set is a female donor in good health, enrolled as a control in a pregnancy study.

The chain carries TRBV7-5 and TRBJ2-5; the table gives TRBD1 as D, unverified against the DNA. TRBV7-5 is an annotated pseudogene. This CDR3 contains 14 residues. The CDR3 DNA reads as TGTGCCAGAAGCTTTCTCACCAGTGGCGAGACCCAGTACTTC. Encoded protein: CARSFLTSGETQYF.

The chain uses TRBV13 and TRBJ2-7; no firm D call. Trimming took 2 bases from V and 2 from J, leaving 13 bases between them. CDR3 size: 15 residues. The germline V gene encodes CDR1 PRHDT and CDR2 FYEKMQ (reference sequence). This CDR3 reads CASSLRSDLAYEQYF. The CDR3 DNA is TGTGCCAGCAGCTTAAGGTCAGACCTAGCCTACGAGCAGTACTTC. The variable domain in full, with the rest retrieved from reference TRBV13 and TRBJ2-7, is AAGVIQSPRHLIKEKRETATLKCYPIPRHDTVYWYQQGPGQDPQFLISFYEKMQSDKGSIPDRFSAQQFSDYHSELNMSSLELGDSALYFCASSLRSDLAYEQYFGPGTRLTVT.

The V and J genes are TRBV7-9 and TRBJ2-1, with no clear D. Germline-derived CDR1 and CDR2 are SEHNR and FQNEAQ (reference sequence). The CDR3 spans 12 residues. The V end lost 0 bases, the J end lost 10 bases, and 7 bases lay between the germline ends. In DNA, the CDR3 is TGTGCCAGCAGCTTAGCGCTAGTGGAGCAGTTCTTC. This encodes CASSLALVEQFF.

This chain uses TRBV9 with TRBJ2-6; tentative D call: TRBD2 (6 bases). V was clipped by 3 bases and J by 2 bases, with 21 bases between them. There are 19 residues in the CDR3. The V gene's germline CDR1 is SGDLS and CDR2 YYNGEE. Here the CDR3 reads CASSGLIGEALAGANVLTF. The CDR3 DNA reads as TGTGCCAGCAGCGGCCTAATTGGGGAGGCTCTGGCTGGGGCCAACGTCCTGACTTTC. The entire variable domain, with the rest obtained from reference TRBV9 and TRBJ2-6, is as follows: DSGVTQTPKHLITATGQRVTLRCSPRSGDLSVYWYQQSLDQGLQFLIQYYNGEERAKGNILERFSAQQFPDLHSELNLSSLELGDSALYFCASSGLIGEALAGANVLTFGAGSRLTVL.

J is TRBJ1-2 and V is TRBV6-5, with D perhaps TRBD1 (6 bases). The CDR3 consists of 14 residues. CDR1 and CDR2 (germline): MNHEY, SVGAGI. V was trimmed by 2 bases and J by 4 bases, leaving 11 bases between them. The CDR3 protein is CASSYPGQTYGYTF. As DNA, the CDR3 is TGTGCCAGCAGTTACCCCGGACAGACCTATGGCTACACCTTC.

The genes are TRBV10-3 and TRBJ2-3; D is unresolved. CDR3 length equals 21 residues. CDR1 and CDR2 from the germline V gene are ENHRY and SYGVKD. V lost 7 bases to trimming and J lost 4 bases, with 36 bases between them. CDR3 loop: CAIKRPPDSGVSHSRPDTQYF. The CDR3 DNA follows: TGTGCCATCAAGAGACCCCCCGACTCCGGTGTCTCCCATTCCCGGCCAGATACGCAGTATTTT.

J is TRBJ1-6 and V is TRBV27; 8 positions match TRBD1. Per the germline V gene, CDR1 is MNHEY and CDR2 is SMNVEV (reference sequence). V lost 5 bases, J lost 6 bases, and 6 bases stayed unmatched. The CDR3 totals 15 residues. In DNA form, the CDR3 reads TGTGCCAGCAGTAAGTTGGACAGGGTTAATTCACCCCTCCACTTT. Translating it yields CASSKLDRVNSPLHF.

V and J are TRBV7-2 and TRBJ2-3; 11 bases are a match to TRBD2. Germline loops: CDR1 SGHTA, CDR2 FQGNSA. V lost 5 bases and J lost 5; bases outside the gene matches: 6. The CDR3 loop spans 15 amino acids. The CDR3 sequence is CASSRSGGVKDTQYF. The CDR3 bases are TGTGCCAGCAGCCGTAGCGGGGGGGTTAAAGATACGCAGTATTTT.

The rearrangement joins TRBV5-5 to TRBJ1-6, with 7 positions matching TRBD1. This CDR3 comprises 15 residues. CDR1 is SGHKS and CDR2 is YYEKEE in the germline V gene (reference sequence). V gave up 0 bases and J gave up 8 bases; unmatched junction bases: 5. CDR3 sequence (DNA): TGTGCCAGCAGCTTGGTAGGGCAGGGGGATTCACCCCTCCACTTT. Protein: CASSLVGQGDSPLHF.

The chain uses TRBV21-1 and TRBJ1-3; TRBD1, the D gene given by the table, was not confirmed from the DNA. TRBV21-1 constitutes a pseudogene. This CDR3 is built from 19 residues. This chain's CDR3 is CASSKVDRDPTHSGNTIYF. In DNA form, the CDR3 reads TGTGCCAGCAGCAAAGTAGACAGGGACCCTACTCACTCTGGAAACACCATATATTTT.

The J gene is TRBJ2-3, the V gene TRBV9; D is perhaps TRBD1 (6 bases). The germline V gene has CDR1 SGDLS and CDR2 YYNGEE. The CDR3 sequence is 16 residues long. Trimming removed 2 bases at V and 3 bases at J, with 16 bases between. The CDR3 here is CASSVNLQGLTDTQYF. As DNA, the CDR3 is TGTGCCAGCAGCGTTAACCTACAGGGTTTGACAGATACGCAGTATTTT.

This chain links TRBV9 with TRBJ2-7; maybe TRBD2 (6 bases). There are 16 residues in the CDR3. The germline V and J ends were trimmed by 0 bases and 1 base, with 14 bases remaining between them. From germline, CDR1 is SGDLS and CDR2 YYNGEE. The CDR3 coding sequence is TGTGCCAGCAGCGTAGGTTCCGGGGGAACTTCCTACGAGCAGTACTTC. Its translation: CASSVGSGGTSYEQYF. Full variable domain (outside the CDR3, taken from reference TRBV9 and TRBJ2-7): DSGVTQTPKHLITATGQRVTLRCSPRSGDLSVYWYQQSLDQGLQFLIQYYNGEERAKGNILERFSAQQFPDLHSELNLSSLELGDSALYFCASSVGSGGTSYEQYFGPGTRLTVT.

The gene calls are TRBV6-5 and TRBJ1-1; TRBD1 aligns across 8 bases. With V trimmed by 7 bases and J by 1 base, 5 bases remained unmatched. Germline values: CDR1 MNHEY, CDR2 SVGAGI. The CDR3 has 14 residues. CDR3 region: CASKLQGENTEAFF. CDR3 DNA: TGTGCCAGCAAGCTACAGGGGGAGAACACTGAAGCTTTCTTT.

This rearrangement joins TRBV7-8 to TRBJ2-5; TRBD2 is a possible D gene (5 bases). Per germline, CDR1 SGHVS and CDR2 FQNEAQ. V lost 1 base, J lost 5 bases, and 17 bases lay in between. The CDR3 is made up of 16 amino acids. DNA for the CDR3: TGTGCCAGCAGCTTAGAACGGTCGCTGAGGGCGGAGACCCAGTACTTC. Protein sequence: CASSLERSLRAETQYF.

The genes are TRBV27 and TRBJ1-3; 10 bases match TRBD1. Germline lookup yields CDR1 MNHEY and CDR2 SMNVEV (reference sequence). This CDR3 comprises 16 residues. The V segment lost 5 bases and the J segment 1 base; nucleotides outside the gene matches: 5. CDR3 sequence (DNA): TGTGCCAGCAGTCCGGGACAGGGGAGGTCTGGAAACACCATATATTTT. It yields the protein CASSPGQGRSGNTIYF.

This chain joins TRBV6-1 and TRBJ2-5; TRBD2 matches 9 bases. Per germline, CDR1 MNHNS and CDR2 SASEGT. V lost 2 bases and J lost 5; bases outside the gene matches: 15. The length of the CDR3 is 18 residues. CDR3 sequence reads: CASSEFAGLADTGETQYF. The CDR3 region has the DNA TGTGCCAGCAGTGAATTCGCGGGACTAGCAGATACGGGGGAGACCCAGTACTTC.

This chain links TRBV6-5 with TRBJ1-2; no reliable D call. Trimming removed 5 bases from V and 4 bases from J, with 14 bases in between. Germline V gives CDR1 MNHEY, CDR2 SVGAGI. This CDR3 spans 14 amino acids. CDR3: CASSGGGWTYGYTF. The CDR3 DNA is TGTGCCAGCAGTGGAGGAGGGTGGACCTATGGCTACACCTTC.

The chain carries TRBV6-1 and TRBJ2-7, with D perhaps matching TRBD1 (5 bases). The CDR3 is made up of 13 amino acids. The germline V gene has CDR1 MNHNS and CDR2 SASEGT. V was trimmed by 3 bases and J by 0 bases, leaving 6 bases between them. In DNA, the CDR3 is TGTGCCAGCAGTGAGACAGACTCCTACGAGCAGTACTTC. Protein sequence: CASSETDSYEQYF.

Here the CDR3 reads CASSPRINEVGSGNTIYF. The CDR3 coding sequence is TGTGCCAGCTCACCAAGAATAAACGAGGTCGGCTCTGGAAACACCATATATTTT. The chain recombines TRBV18 with TRBJ1-3; D ambiguous. In germline, CDR1 is KGHSH, CDR2 LQKENI. The CDR3 sequence is 18 residues long. Trimming removed 2 bases from V and 0 bases from J, with 17 bases in between.

This clone was seen once. The V call is TRBV5-1, the J call TRBJ2-1, with a tentative D call TRBD1 (5 bases). CDR1 and CDR2 (germline): SGHRS, YFSETQ. The length of the CDR3 is 16 residues. V gave up 0 bases and J gave up 4 bases, with 14 bases separating them. For the CDR3, the DNA is TGCGCCAGCAGCTTGGCCACTTTAGGGGTATACAATGAGCAGTTCTTC. Its translation is CASSLATLGVYNEQFF.

The V gene is TRBV27, the J gene TRBJ2-7; the D gene is possibly TRBD1 (5 bases). The V gene lost 3 bases and the J gene lost 7 bases, with 25 bases spanning the gap. Germline CDR1 is MNHEY and CDR2 is SMNVEV (reference sequence). The length of the CDR3 is 17 residues. The DNA for the CDR3 is TGTGCCAGCAGTTTCCAAGGTAGAGGACACTTTTCCCTGGAGCAGTACTTC. It is translated as CASSFQGRGHFSLEQYF.

The chain carries TRBV5-4 and TRBJ1-1; the D gene is possibly TRBD1 (5 bases). The length of the CDR3 is 13 residues. V lost 3 bases and J lost 4, with 10 bases in between. Germline V gene data show CDR1 as SGHNT and CDR2 as YYREEE (reference sequence). CDR3 sequence: CASSSRVGTEAFF. The CDR3 region has the DNA TGTGCCAGCAGCTCCAGGGTCGGCACTGAAGCTTTCTTT.

The V gene is TRBV15, the J gene TRBJ2-5, with 9 nucleotides matching TRBD2. V shed 1 base and J 3 bases; nucleotides not matched to a gene: 9. Germline V gene data show CDR1 as LNHNV and CDR2 as YYDKDF (reference sequence). The CDR3 loop spans 17 amino acids. CDR3 coding DNA: TGTGCCACCAGCAGAGCATCCCCAGCGGGGGGCGAAGAGACCCAGTACTTC. Translating it yields CATSRASPAGGEETQYF.

V and J are TRBV15 and TRBJ1-5, with D perhaps TRBD1 (6 bases). The CDR3 is made up of 15 amino acids. With 5 bases removed from V and 3 bases from J, the gap between germline ends came to 14 bases. Germline V gene sequence: CDR1 LNHNV, CDR2 YYDKDF (reference sequence). CDR3 in amino acids: CATSSLGGVNQPQHF. The CDR3 DNA sequence: TGTGCCACCAGCTCCCTAGGGGGGGTCAATCAGCCCCAGCATTTT.

The genes are TRBV5-4 and TRBJ1-6; TRBD1 matches 7 bases. CDR1 is SGHNT and CDR2 is YYREEE in the germline V gene (reference sequence). CDR3 size: 17 residues. V shed 0 bases, J shed 4 bases, and the junction held 7 bases outside the gene matches. CDR3 residues: CASSLAVDRAYNSPLHF. The CDR3, as DNA: TGTGCCAGCAGCTTGGCCGTAGACAGGGCTTATAATTCACCCCTCCACTTT.

The chain recombines TRBV5-1 with TRBJ2-3; possibly TRBD1 for D (5 bases). Germline CDR1 SGHRS, CDR2 YFSETQ. V lost 0 bases and J 3 bases, leaving 17 bases between the germline ends. The CDR3 spans 17 residues. The CDR3 spells CASSLGPNRGQTDTQYF. The CDR3 bases are TGCGCCAGCAGCTTGGGACCTAATAGGGGCCAAACAGATACGCAGTATTTT. The full variable domain, its missing parts supplied by reference TRBV5-1 and TRBJ2-3, is KAGVTQTPRYLIKTRGQQVTLSCSPISGHRSVSWYQQTPGQGLQFLFEYFSETQRNKGNFPGRFSGRQFSNSRSEMNVSTLELGDSALYLCASSLGPNRGQTDTQYFGPGTRLTVL.

The V gene is TRBV29-1, the J gene TRBJ1-1, with 10 bases fitting TRBD1. Germline V gene data show CDR1 as SQVTM and CDR2 as ANQGSEA. Trimming cost V 7 bases and J 1 base; bases outside gene matches: 3. The CDR3 contains 13 residues. CDR3 amino acids: CSGRTGGNTEAFF. In DNA form, the CDR3 reads TGCAGCGGCCGGACAGGGGGGAACACTGAAGCTTTCTTT.

CDR3 amino acids: CASSRELAGGSNEQFF. For the CDR3, the DNA is TGCGCCAGCAGCCGGGAACTAGCGGGGGGGAGCAATGAGCAGTTCTTC. The chain recombines TRBV4-3 with TRBJ2-1; the match to TRBD2 covers 13 bases. This CDR3 is 16 amino acids long. V trimming: 4 bases; J trimming: 6 bases; junction bases outside the gene matches: 6. From germline, CDR1 is LGHNA and CDR2 YSLEER.

V and J are TRBV4-3 and TRBJ2-1, with 8 nucleotides matching TRBD2. The CDR3 covers 18 residues. Per germline, CDR1 LGHNA and CDR2 YSLEER. V shed 0 bases and J 1 base; nucleotides not matched to a gene: 8. CDR3 amino acids: CASSQDGASGPSYNEQFF. The CDR3 DNA reads TGCGCCAGCAGCCAAGATGGCGCTAGCGGGCCATCCTACAATGAGCAGTTCTTC.